This entry concerns a single T cell receptor beta chain. Germline V gene lookup returns CDR1 LNHNV and CDR2 YYDKDF (reference sequence). The CDR3 is 14 amino acids. The V gene end was trimmed by 4 bases and the J gene end by 4 bases; junction bases not matched to a gene: 7. Using immunoSEQ multiplex PCR, the repertoire was profiled, and TCRdb retains in-frame clones only, with some absent. The sample has hundreds of thousands of clones; around 87% are singletons. These data belong to a study of cytomegalovirus exposure and HLA in healthy donors. The V call is TRBV15, the J call TRBJ2-7; 7 bases match TRBD1. This sequence originates from a woman younger than 30 in good health and CMV-seronegative. Sequencing was carried out using PBMCs. CDR3: CATSTRGQYYEQYF. CDR3 nucleotide sequence: TGTGCCACCAGCACCAGGGGACAGTATTACGAGCAGTACTTC.